This T cell receptor beta chain is from a study of blood T cell repertoires in COVID-19. For the study at large: PBMCs, B-cell-depleted T cells, or T cells were the source of the cDNA or gDNA that made up the material.

As handled by the study authors: Amplification of reference gene primers was used by the study to estimate nucleated cell counts. Sequencing was performed with immunoSEQ multiplex PCR; in TCRdb, only in-frame clones are kept and a portion is missing. V and J calls plus clone size are reproduced from that table; the DNA served to infer D and trimming. The table shows 140,000 to 150,000 clones, with 88% occurring only once. The CDR3 contains 15 residues. The V segment lost 5 bases and the J segment 4 bases; nucleotides outside the gene matches: 9. The germline V gene encodes CDR1 SGHDT and CDR2 YYEEEE.

The source is a woman between 50 and 59 years old with acute or convalescent COVID-19. This sequence joins TRBV5-6 and TRBJ2-5, with TRBD1 identical over 9 bases. The sample was peripheral blood. The DNA for the CDR3 is TGTGCCAGCAGTAGGGACAGGGTGGTGGGAGAGACCCAGTACTTC. Translated: CASSRDRVVGETQYF.